Listed here are 21 T cell receptor beta chains from one sample, sequenced in a study of blood T cell repertoires in COVID-19. Clones were read by immunoSEQ multiplex PCR, and TCRdb kept only the in-frame ones, dropping some. The sample shows some 270,000 clones, 85% of them seen only once. The material sequenced was PBMCs or T cells enriched from blood (not recorded which). Receptors originate from a woman aged 45 to 65 who had been exposed to COVID-19.

This chain links TRBV10-3 with TRBJ1-1; 8 positions match TRBD1. Germline-derived CDR1 and CDR2 are ENHRY and SYGVKD. The CDR3 contains 14 residues. J was trimmed by 1 base and V by 9 bases; bases with no gene match: 7. CDR3 sequence: CAISSGQGNTEAFF. DNA for the CDR3: TGTGCCATTAGCTCCGGACAGGGGAACACTGAAGCTTTCTTT.

This clone was recorded once. The chain is built from TRBV4-1 and TRBJ2-1; 8 bases line up with TRBD2. The CDR3 consists of 14 residues. V lost 3 bases, J lost 5 bases, and 3 bases stayed unmatched. Germline values: CDR1 MGHRA, CDR2 YSYEKL. The CDR3 nucleotides are TGCGCCAGCAGCCAGATAGCGGGACACAATGAGCAGTTCTTC. Protein: CASSQIAGHNEQFF.

The chain couples TRBV6-5 to TRBJ1-6; D gene uncertain. V was shortened by 5 bases and J by 7 bases, with 12 bases between the two germline ends. Germline loops: CDR1 MNHEY, CDR2 SVGAGI. The CDR3 runs 14 residues. This chain's CDR3 is CASSTDSFNSPLHF. The CDR3 DNA follows: TGTGCCAGCAGTACCGACTCCTTCAATTCACCCCTCCACTTT.

This rearrangement joins TRBV5-6 to TRBJ1-3; D uncertain. Trimming shortened V by 5 bases and J by 2 bases, and 8 bases separated the two germline ends. The germline V gene has CDR1 SGHDT and CDR2 YYEEEE. The CDR3 totals 13 residues. In nucleotides, the CDR3 is TGTGCCAGCAGGAACAGAGCTGGAAACACCATATATTTT. This gives the protein CASRNRAGNTIYF. Full variable domain (missing parts from reference TRBV5-6 and TRBJ1-3): DAGVTQSPTHLIKTRGQQVTLRCSPKSGHDTVSWYQQALGQGPQFIFQYYEEEERQRGNFPDRFSGHQFPNYSSELNVNALLLGDSALYLCASRNRAGNTIYFGEGSWLTVV.

The chain links TRBV24-1 to TRBJ2-3; possibly TRBD2 for D (5 bases). CDR1 and CDR2 (germline): KGHDR, SFDVKD. Trimming removed 2 bases at V and 0 bases at J, with 11 bases between. The CDR3 is made up of 16 amino acids. The CDR3 bases are TGTGCCACCAGTGATTGGAGGTCTTCTAGCACAGATACGCAGTATTTT. It yields the protein CATSDWRSSSTDTQYF.

The chain is built from TRBV19 and TRBJ1-5; possibly TRBD1 for D (6 bases). Between the trimmed V and J ends, which lost 6 bases and 13 bases, there was a span of 22 bases. CDR3 length equals 14 residues. CDR1 and CDR2 (germline): LNHDA, SQIVND (reference sequence). CDR3 coding DNA: TGTGCCAGTAGCGCTGACAGGCGCCCCGGGGCGCAGCATTTT. Translated, it gives CASSADRRPGAQHF. The full variable domain, with the rest looked up from reference TRBV19 and TRBJ1-5, is DGGITQSPKYLFRKEGQNVTLSCEQNLNHDAMYWYRQDPGQGLRLIYYSQIVNDFQKGDIAEGYSVSREKKESFPLTVTSAQKNPTAFYLCASSADRRPGAQHFGDGTRLSIL.

The chain recombines TRBV27 with TRBJ2-3, with 7 bases matching TRBD1. From germline, CDR1 is MNHEY and CDR2 SMNVEV (reference sequence). With V trimmed by 5 bases and J by 0 bases, 5 bases remained unmatched. This CDR3 contains 15 residues. Written as DNA, the CDR3 is TGTGCCAGCAGTCCGACAGGGCATAGCACAGATACGCAGTATTTT. Translated, it gives CASSPTGHSTDTQYF.

The J gene is TRBJ2-7, the V gene TRBV11-1; perhaps TRBD2 as D (5 bases). Trimming removed 2 bases from V and 1 base from J, with 12 bases in between. CDR3 size: 15 residues. Germline V CDR1 and CDR2: SGHAT, FQDESV (reference sequence). CDR3 amino acids: CASSLQEDASYEQYF. As DNA, the CDR3 is TGTGCCAGCAGCTTACAGGAGGACGCATCCTACGAGCAGTACTTC. Combining the CDR3 with reference TRBV11-1 and TRBJ2-7 gives the whole variable domain EAEVAQSPRYKITEKSQAVAFWCDPISGHATLYWYRQILGQGPELLVQFQDESVVDDSQLPKDRFSAERLKGVDSTLKIQPAELGDSAMYLCASSLQEDASYEQYFGPGTRLTVT.

The chain has TRBV20-1 and TRBJ2-1; 7 nucleotides line up with TRBD2. The CDR3 totals 16 residues. The germline gives CDR1 DFQATT, CDR2 SNEGSKA (reference sequence). Trimming took 3 bases from V and 4 from J; bases not matched to a gene: 12. The CDR3 protein is CSASTLGGGAYNEQFF. CDR3 nucleotides: TGCAGTGCTAGTACGCTCGGCGGGGGTGCATACAATGAGCAGTTCTTC.

The V and J genes are TRBV19 and TRBJ1-3, with a possible D match to TRBD1 (6 bases). Trimming took 7 bases from V and 0 from J, leaving 19 bases between them. This CDR3 contains 17 residues. CDR1 is LNHDA and CDR2 is SQIVND in the germline V gene (reference sequence). The CDR3, as DNA: TGTGCCAGTAAGCGGGATCAGGGGAGACCCTCTGGAAACACCATATATTTT. Protein sequence: CASKRDQGRPSGNTIYF.

The chain links TRBV3-1 (or the pseudogene TRBV3-2) to TRBJ2-1; D remains ambiguous. V gave up 0 bases and J gave up 5 bases, with 5 bases separating them. Germline lookup yields CDR1 LGHDT and CDR2 YNNKEL (reference sequence). The CDR3 is 13 amino acids. In nucleotides, the CDR3 is TGTGCCAGCAGCCAAGACCTAGACAATGAGCAGTTCTTC. Amino acids: CASSQDLDNEQFF.

V gene TRBV28 combines with J gene TRBJ2-5, with D possibly matching TRBD1 (5 bases). V lost 6 bases to trimming and J lost 7 bases, with 15 bases between them. Looked up from germline, CDR1 is MDHEN and CDR2 is SYDVKM. The CDR3 has 13 amino acids. The DNA of the CDR3 is TGTGCCAGCAGCCCTGGGGCCTTAGGGACCCAGTACTTC. Its protein is CASSPGALGTQYF.

The V and J genes are TRBV11-3 and TRBJ1-1, with D hard to call. The CDR3 runs 12 residues. The ends were cut back, 1 base at V and 5 bases at J, with 5 bases in the middle. CDR1 and CDR2 (germline): SGHNT, YENEEA. The CDR3: CASSLAGTEAFF. DNA of the CDR3: TGTGCCAGCAGCTTAGCAGGTACTGAAGCTTTCTTT. Drawing the rest from reference TRBV11-3 and TRBJ1-1, the complete variable domain is EAGVVQSPRYKIIEKKQPVAFWCNPISGHNTLYWYLQNLGQGPELLIRYENEEAVDDSQLPKDRFSAERLKGVDSTLKIQPAELGDSAVYLCASSLAGTEAFFGQGTRLTVV.

This clone showed up many times. This chain uses TRBV5-1 with TRBJ2-7, with D possibly matching TRBD2 (5 bases). The length of the CDR3 is 13 residues. V lost 7 bases and J lost 6, with 17 bases in between. In germline, CDR1 is SGHRS, CDR2 YFSETQ. The CDR3 loop is CASLSRTRREQYF. The CDR3 nucleotides are TGCGCCAGCCTTTCGAGAACTAGGCGCGAGCAGTACTTC.

The chain is built from TRBV6-4 and TRBJ1-6; a weak D match, TRBD1 (6 bases). The length of the CDR3 is 13 residues. Between the trimmed V and J ends, which lost 6 bases and 9 bases, there was a span of 12 bases. Germline CDR1 reads MRHNA; CDR2 reads SNTAGT. CDR3 region: CASRTGQSSPLHF. CDR3 nucleotide sequence: TGTGCCAGCAGGACGGGACAAAGTTCACCCCTCCACTTT.

The chain has TRBV7-2 and TRBJ2-1, with 7 bases matching TRBD2. The CDR3 has 16 amino acids. Per the germline V gene, CDR1 is SGHTA and CDR2 is FQGNSA. The junction had 7 bases not matched to a gene; V was cut back by 5 bases and J by 0 bases. CDR3 in amino acids: CASSLLARISYNEQFF. The CDR3 nucleotides read TGTGCCAGCAGCCTACTAGCGAGGATCTCCTACAATGAGCAGTTCTTC.

This rearrangement joins TRBV12-3 or TRBV12-4 to TRBJ1-4, with a weak D call TRBD1 (5 bases). The CDR3 has 13 residues. Trimming pared 6 bases from V and 7 bases from J, leaving 12 bases between. The DNA for the CDR3 is TGTGCCAGCAGCGGGGGAATGGTTGAAAAACTGTTTTTT. It encodes CASSGGMVEKLFF.

A word on this clone: Additional DNA sequences in this sample encode the identical CDR3. The rearrangement links TRBV9 to TRBJ1-2; D uncertain. The CDR3 loop spans 13 amino acids. V gave up 2 bases and J gave up 2 bases, with 7 bases separating them. The germline V gene has CDR1 SGDLS and CDR2 YYNGEE. The CDR3 DNA sequence: TGTGCCAGCAGCGTGAGGGCGAACTATGGCTACACCTTC. As protein: CASSVRANYGYTF. The complete variable domain, with remaining parts taken from reference TRBV9 and TRBJ1-2, reads DSGVTQTPKHLITATGQRVTLRCSPRSGDLSVYWYQQSLDQGLQFLIQYYNGEERAKGNILERFSAQQFPDLHSELNLSSLELGDSALYFCASSVRANYGYTFGSGTRLTVV.

V is TRBV3-1 (or the pseudogene TRBV3-2) and J is TRBJ1-2; D remains unclear. The CDR3 length is 14 residues. CDR1 and CDR2 from the germline V gene are LGHDT and YNNKEL (reference sequence). Trimming removed 5 bases at V and 2 bases at J, with 12 bases between. CDR3 amino acids: CASSFEGSNYGYTF. CDR3 in DNA: TGTGCCAGCAGCTTCGAGGGCAGCAACTATGGCTACACCTTC.

The chain's CDR3 is CASSLWSSYGYTF. For the CDR3, the DNA is TGTGCCTCAAGCCTGTGGTCTAGCTATGGCTACACCTTC. J is TRBJ1-2 and V is TRBV5-4; D remains unclear. Per the germline V gene, CDR1 is SGHNT and CDR2 is YYREEE (reference sequence). V was cut by 10 bases and J by 4 bases, with 17 bases left in between. The CDR3 has 13 amino acids.

The count of this clone is one. The V and J genes are TRBV6-6 and TRBJ2-1; tentatively, D is TRBD1 (6 bases). V was shortened by 5 bases and J by 4 bases, with 15 bases between the two germline ends. The CDR3 length is 15 residues. The germline V gene has CDR1 MNHNY and CDR2 SVGAGI (reference sequence). CDR3: CASSPNFGQYNEQFF. Here the CDR3 DNA reads TGTGCCAGCAGTCCAAATTTCGGACAGTACAATGAGCAGTTCTTC.